The 21 T cell receptor beta chains below were found in one sample sequenced in a study of T-cell reconstitution after alpha-beta-depleted transplantation in children. Unique molecular identifiers were incorporated when the TCRbeta library was constructed. Each CDR3 protein is one row after TCRdb ran MiXCR on the PCR reads. The repertoire holds approximately 200,000 distinct CDR3 sequences, with roughly 15% as singletons. Material: PBMCs from the stem cell graft donor, obtained from the stem cell graft. These receptors were collected from a human donor who donated a stem cell graft to a child with acute lymphoblastic leukemia.

This clonotype was seen at least ten times. The rearrangement joins TRBV12-3 or TRBV12-4 to TRBJ2-2; no clear D. The CDR3 is made up of 15 amino acids. The V end lost 2 bases, the J end lost 0 bases, and 7 bases lay between the germline ends. The CDR3 sequence: CASSLSPSNTGELFF. The CDR3 coding sequence is TGTGCCAGCAGTTTATCACCTTCGAACACCGGGGAGCTGTTTTTT.

The sample holds many counts of this clonotype. The rearrangement uses TRBV20-1 and TRBJ2-4; D may correspond to TRBD1 or TRBD2 (5 bases each). CDR3 length equals 16 residues. CDR1 is DFQATT and CDR2 is SNEGSKA in the germline V gene (reference sequence). The V end was cut by 3 bases, the J end by 8 bases, with 23 bases between. The CDR3 bases are TGCAGTGCTAGGAGAGTTTTCCCCGGGGCGACCGACATTCAGTACTTC. Translation: CSARRVFPGATDIQYF.

This clonotype was counted between two and nine times. The rearrangement joins TRBV7-8 to TRBJ1-4; D is undetermined. The germline V gene encodes CDR1 SGHVS and CDR2 FQNEAQ. Trimming removed 5 bases at V and 1 base at J, with 17 bases between. The CDR3 is 17 residues long. CDR3 bases: TGTGCCAGCAGCACCACGGGAGCAGGAATAACTAATGAAAAACTGTTTTTT. This translates into CASSTTGAGITNEKLFF.

This clonotype was recorded at least ten times. The chain employs TRBV12-3 or TRBV12-4 and TRBJ2-1; D unclear. V was trimmed by 4 bases and J by 0 bases, leaving 7 bases between them. The CDR3 contains 14 residues. CDR3 in amino acids: CASSSTNSYNEQFF. The CDR3 coding sequence is TGTGCCAGCAGTTCTACAAACTCCTACAATGAGCAGTTCTTC.

At least ten counts were recorded for this clonotype. The rearrangement links TRBV10-3 to TRBJ1-1; TRBD1 is a possible D gene (6 bases). This CDR3 is 14 amino acids long. V was shortened by 4 bases and J by 3 bases, with 12 bases between the two germline ends. Germline CDR1 is ENHRY and CDR2 is SYGVKD. CDR3 in amino acids: CAISGNREDTEAFF. The CDR3 bases are TGTGCCATCAGTGGAAACAGGGAGGACACTGAAGCTTTCTTT.

This clonotype was seen ten or more times. The chain employs TRBV7-9 and TRBJ1-1; no reliable D call. V lost 4 bases to trimming and J lost 7 bases, with 16 bases between them. Germline-derived CDR1 and CDR2 are SEHNR and FQNEAQ (reference sequence). The CDR3 totals 14 residues. CDR3 DNA: TGTGCCAGCAGCTCTCCTTTACTCGAGCGTGAAGCTTTCTTT. As protein: CASSSPLLEREAFF.

This clonotype was recorded many times. This chain joins TRBV4-1 and TRBJ2-5; the D gene is possibly TRBD2 (6 bases). Trimming took off 1 base at V and 5 bases at J, with 17 bases between the two ends. This CDR3 has 16 amino acids. In germline, CDR1 is MGHRA, CDR2 YSYEKL. The CDR3 nucleotides read TGCGCCAGCAGCCAAGTTGGTACGCCGGCGGGGGAGACCCAGTACTTC. Translating gives CASSQVGTPAGETQYF.

Many counts were recorded for this clonotype. The chain links TRBV5-1 to TRBJ2-2; D may be TRBD1 (5 bases). The V and J ends lost 5 bases and 1 base respectively, with 9 bases between them. Germline V gives CDR1 SGHRS, CDR2 YFSETQ. This CDR3 has 14 amino acids. The CDR3 DNA follows: TGCGCCAGCAGATCCACAGGGAACACCGGGGAGCTGTTTTTT. Translating gives CASRSTGNTGELFF.

This chain uses TRBV7-8 with TRBJ2-7; the D gene is possibly TRBD2 (6 bases). The CDR3 has 13 amino acids. CDR1 and CDR2 (germline): SGHVS, FQNEAQ. V lost 2 bases, J lost 3 bases, and 8 bases lay in between. The CDR3 nucleotides read TGTGCCAGCAGCTTAACTAGCTTCTACGAGCAGTACTTC. Its translation is CASSLTSFYEQYF.

The rearrangement joins TRBV6-4 to TRBJ1-1; D is ambiguous. Germline CDR1 reads MRHNA; CDR2 reads SNTAGT. Trimming took off 8 bases at V and 1 base at J, with 17 bases between the two ends. The CDR3 contains 15 residues. The CDR3 sequence is CASRRQAETNTEAFF. The CDR3 coding sequence is TGTGCCAGCCGTCGCCAAGCGGAAACGAACACTGAAGCTTTCTTT.

As for this clonotype: A read error is possible here, since a much larger clone lies one base away. The rearrangement joins TRBV12-3 or TRBV12-4 to TRBJ2-3; possible D gene TRBD2, 6 bases. V dropped 10 bases and J dropped 6 bases, with 20 bases sitting between them. This CDR3 is built from 14 residues. This CDR3 is CANRPPGRPDTQYF. The DNA of the CDR3 is TGTGCCAACAGACCTCCCGGGAGACCCGATACGCAGTATTTT.

This clonotype was recorded at least ten times. V usage is TRBV9 and J usage is TRBJ2-7; D gene unclear. CDR1 SGDLS and CDR2 YYNGEE come from the germline V gene. The V and J ends lost 6 bases and 4 bases respectively, with 20 bases between them. This CDR3 region has 15 residues. The CDR3 spells CASKAPGRSHYEQYF. CDR3 bases: TGTGCCAGCAAGGCCCCGGGTCGCTCCCATTACGAGCAGTACTTC.

This clonotype was seen at least ten times. V gene TRBV5-6 combines with J gene TRBJ2-3; D is perhaps TRBD2 (6 bases). Germline-derived CDR1 and CDR2 are SGHDT and YYEEEE. V shed 1 base and J shed 1 base, with 10 bases lying between them. There are 15 residues in the CDR3. As DNA, the CDR3 is TGTGCCAGCAGCTTGCCAGCGGGCCGCACAGATACGCAGTATTTT. Residues: CASSLPAGRTDTQYF.

The sample holds a few counts of this clonotype. This chain connects TRBV18 to TRBJ2-5, with D possibly being TRBD1 (6 bases). The CDR3 totals 15 residues. The V end lost 1 base, the J end lost 2 bases, and 11 bases lay between the germline ends. Germline assignment: CDR1 KGHSH and CDR2 LQKENI. The CDR3: CASSPRTGTQETQYF. Written as DNA, the CDR3 is TGTGCCAGCTCACCACGAACAGGGACACAAGAGACCCAGTACTTC.

This clonotype was recorded once. For the CDR3, the DNA is TGTGCCAGTAGTACGGACTCGCGCACCTACAATGAGCAGTTCTTC. This sequence encodes CASSTDSRTYNEQFF. The rearrangement joins TRBV19 to TRBJ2-1, with D possibly matching TRBD2 (5 bases). Looked up from germline, CDR1 is LNHDA and CDR2 is SQIVND (reference sequence). Trimming pared 4 bases from V and 2 bases from J, leaving 12 bases between. This CDR3 has 15 amino acids.

This clonotype came up many times. The chain employs TRBV5-6 and TRBJ2-1; D gene unclear. The CDR3 is made up of 11 amino acids. Trimming cost V 3 bases and J 8 bases, with 6 bases left between them. Germline assignment: CDR1 SGHDT and CDR2 YYEEEE. CDR3: CASSSQDEQFF. In DNA, the CDR3 is TGTGCCAGCAGCTCTCAAGATGAGCAGTTCTTC.

This clonotype was detected only a few times. The chain joins TRBV6-5 to TRBJ1-1, with 11 positions matching TRBD1. The junction had 9 bases not matched to a gene; V was cut back by 1 base and J by 11 bases. The CDR3 has 15 amino acids. Germline V lookup: CDR1 MNHEY, CDR2 SVGAGI. This CDR3 reads CASSYLTQDRGPAFF. The CDR3 nucleotides are TGTGCCAGCAGTTACTTGACGCAGGACAGGGGGCCGGCTTTCTTT.

The chain employs TRBV12-3 or TRBV12-4 and TRBJ2-1; 13 bases align to TRBD2. The CDR3 totals 14 residues. V trimming: 9 bases; J trimming: 7 bases; junction bases outside the gene matches: 6. DNA of the CDR3: TGTGCCAGGGTCCCGGGACTAGCGGGGAATGAGCAGTTCTTC. Residues: CARVPGLAGNEQFF.

In this sample, this clonotype turned up many times. The V gene is TRBV5-1, the J gene TRBJ2-5; TRBD2 aligns across 9 bases. Germline CDR1 and CDR2: SGHRS and YFSETQ. CDR3 length: 17 amino acids. The J segment lost 0 bases and the V segment lost 4 bases, leaving 10 bases of the junction unmatched. For the CDR3, the DNA is TGCGCCAGCAGCAGGTATAGCGGGAGCACGTACCAAGAGACCCAGTACTTC. Amino acids: CASSRYSGSTYQETQYF.

DNA of the CDR3: TGTGGCAGTTCGGTTGGAGGGACCCTTGAGGGGGAGACCCAGTACTTC. This sequence encodes CGSSVGGTLEGETQYF. This chain uses TRBV6-1 with TRBJ2-5, with D possibly TRBD2 on 6 matching bases. Germline V gene sequence: CDR1 MNHNS, CDR2 SASEGT. The CDR3 has 16 residues.

This clonotype was seen repeatedly, ten times or more. The chain recombines TRBV24-1 with TRBJ2-1; TRBD2 agrees at 8 bases. This CDR3 region has 16 residues. The trim removed 1 base at V and 8 bases at J, leaving 9 bases unmatched. Looked up from germline, CDR1 is KGHDR and CDR2 is SFDVKD. The CDR3 sequence is CATSDFRSGRGDEQFF. The CDR3, as DNA: TGTGCCACCAGTGATTTCAGGAGCGGGAGAGGCGATGAGCAGTTCTTC.